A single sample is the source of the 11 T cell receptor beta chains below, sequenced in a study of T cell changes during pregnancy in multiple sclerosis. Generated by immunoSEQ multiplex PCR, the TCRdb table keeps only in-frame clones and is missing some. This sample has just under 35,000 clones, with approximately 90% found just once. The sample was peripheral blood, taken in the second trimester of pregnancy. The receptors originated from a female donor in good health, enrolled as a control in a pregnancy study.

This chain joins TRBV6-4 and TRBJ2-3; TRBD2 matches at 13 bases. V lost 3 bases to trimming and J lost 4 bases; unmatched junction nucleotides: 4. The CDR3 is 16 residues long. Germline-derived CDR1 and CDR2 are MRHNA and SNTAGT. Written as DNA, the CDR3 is TGTGCCAGCAGTGAAGAACTAGCGGGAGGGGCAGATACGCAGTATTTT. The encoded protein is CASSEELAGGADTQYF.

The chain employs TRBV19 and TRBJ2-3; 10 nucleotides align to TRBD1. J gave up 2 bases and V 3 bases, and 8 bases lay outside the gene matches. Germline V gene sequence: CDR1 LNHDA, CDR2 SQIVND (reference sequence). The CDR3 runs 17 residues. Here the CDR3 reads CASSIRAGTGVTDTQYF. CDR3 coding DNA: TGTGCCAGTAGTATTAGAGCCGGGACAGGGGTCACAGATACGCAGTATTTT.

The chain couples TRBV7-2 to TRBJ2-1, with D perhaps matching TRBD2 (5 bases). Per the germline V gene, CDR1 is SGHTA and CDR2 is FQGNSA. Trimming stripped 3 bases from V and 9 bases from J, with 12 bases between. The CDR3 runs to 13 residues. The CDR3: CASSFTSTAEQFF. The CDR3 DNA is TGTGCCAGCAGCTTCACTAGTACGGCTGAGCAGTTCTTC.

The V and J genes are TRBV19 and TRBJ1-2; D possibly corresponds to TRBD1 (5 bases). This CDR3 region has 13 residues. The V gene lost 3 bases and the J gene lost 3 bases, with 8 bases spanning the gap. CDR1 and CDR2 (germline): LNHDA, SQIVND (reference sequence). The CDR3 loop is CASSIATDYGYTF. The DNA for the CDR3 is TGTGCCAGTAGTATCGCGACAGACTATGGCTACACCTTC.

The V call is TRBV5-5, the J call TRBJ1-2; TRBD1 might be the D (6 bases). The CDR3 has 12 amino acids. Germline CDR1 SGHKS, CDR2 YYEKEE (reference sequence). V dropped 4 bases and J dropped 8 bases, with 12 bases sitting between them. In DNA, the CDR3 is TGTGCCAGCAGCGTGGGGGCAGGGGGCTACACCTTC. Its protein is CASSVGAGGYTF.

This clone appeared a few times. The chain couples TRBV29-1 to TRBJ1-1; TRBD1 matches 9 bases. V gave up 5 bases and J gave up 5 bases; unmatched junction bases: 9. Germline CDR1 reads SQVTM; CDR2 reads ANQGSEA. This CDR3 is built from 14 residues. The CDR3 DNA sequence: TGCAGCGTTCGGGGACAGGGCAGGGGGACTGAAGCTTTCTTT. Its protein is CSVRGQGRGTEAFF.

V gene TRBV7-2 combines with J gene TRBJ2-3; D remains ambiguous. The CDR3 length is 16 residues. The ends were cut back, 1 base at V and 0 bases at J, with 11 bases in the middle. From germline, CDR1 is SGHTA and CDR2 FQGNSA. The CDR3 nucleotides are TGTGCCAGCAGCTTAGGGGCTAAACTTAGCACAGATACGCAGTATTTT. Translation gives CASSLGAKLSTDTQYF.

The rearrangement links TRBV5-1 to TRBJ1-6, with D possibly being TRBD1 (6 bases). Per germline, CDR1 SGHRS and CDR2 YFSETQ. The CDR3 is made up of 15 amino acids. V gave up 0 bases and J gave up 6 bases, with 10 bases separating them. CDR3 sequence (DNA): TGCGCCAGCAGCTTGGAGGGGGAAGGTAATTCACCCCTCCACTTT. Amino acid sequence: CASSLEGEGNSPLHF.

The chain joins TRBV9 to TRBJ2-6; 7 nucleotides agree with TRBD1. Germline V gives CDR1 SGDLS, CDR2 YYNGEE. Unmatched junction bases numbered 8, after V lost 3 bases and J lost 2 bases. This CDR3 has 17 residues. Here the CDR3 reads CASSGPRTGAGANVLTF. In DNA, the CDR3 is TGTGCCAGCAGCGGCCCGCGAACAGGGGCTGGGGCCAACGTCCTGACTTTC.

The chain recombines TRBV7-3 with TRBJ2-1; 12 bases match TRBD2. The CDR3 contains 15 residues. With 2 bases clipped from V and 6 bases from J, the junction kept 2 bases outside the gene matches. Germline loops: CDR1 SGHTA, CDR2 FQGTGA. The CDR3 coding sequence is TGTGCCAGCAGCTTACTAGCGGGGGGGGGCAATGAGCAGTTCTTC. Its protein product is CASSLLAGGGNEQFF.

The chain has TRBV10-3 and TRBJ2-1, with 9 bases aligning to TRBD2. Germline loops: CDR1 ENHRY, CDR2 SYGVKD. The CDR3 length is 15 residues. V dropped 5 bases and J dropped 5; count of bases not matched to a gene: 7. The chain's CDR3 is CAISQTSGAHNEQFF. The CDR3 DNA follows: TGTGCCATCAGTCAGACTAGCGGTGCACACAATGAGCAGTTCTTC.